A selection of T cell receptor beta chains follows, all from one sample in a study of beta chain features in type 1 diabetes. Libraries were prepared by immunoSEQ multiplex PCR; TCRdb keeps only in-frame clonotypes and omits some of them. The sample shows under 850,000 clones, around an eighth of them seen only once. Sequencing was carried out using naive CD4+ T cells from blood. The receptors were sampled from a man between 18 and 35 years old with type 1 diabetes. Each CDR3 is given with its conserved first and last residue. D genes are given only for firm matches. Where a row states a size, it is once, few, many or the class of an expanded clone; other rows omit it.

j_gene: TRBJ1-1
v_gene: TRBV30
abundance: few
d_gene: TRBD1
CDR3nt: TGTGCCTGGAGAGGGACAGTGAACACTGAAGCTTTCTTT
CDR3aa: CAWRGTVNTEAFF

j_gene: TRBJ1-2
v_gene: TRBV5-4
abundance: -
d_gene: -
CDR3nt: TGTGCCAGCAGCCCCCGACCGACGGAAGGGAACTATGGCTACACCTTC
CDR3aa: CASSPRPTEGNYGYTF

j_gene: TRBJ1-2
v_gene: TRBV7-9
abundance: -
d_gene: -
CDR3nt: TGTGCCAGCAGCCTAACAACGGTAAACTATGGCTACACCTTC
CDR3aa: CASSLTTVNYGYTF

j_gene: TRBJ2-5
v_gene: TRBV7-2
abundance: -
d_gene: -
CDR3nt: TGTCCCAGCAGCCCACTGGAGACCCAGTACTTC
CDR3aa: CPSSPLETQYF

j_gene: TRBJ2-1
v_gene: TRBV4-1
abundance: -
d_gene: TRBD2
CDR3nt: TGCGCCAGCAGCCGCGGGGGGGCCAAGGATGAGCAGTTCTTC
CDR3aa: CASSRGGAKDEQFF

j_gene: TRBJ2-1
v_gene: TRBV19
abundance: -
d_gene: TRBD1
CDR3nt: TGTGCCAGTAGTAAGCGAGGGGGGACAGGAAGGGGTTACAATGAGCAGTTCTTC
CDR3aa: CASSKRGGTGRGYNEQFF

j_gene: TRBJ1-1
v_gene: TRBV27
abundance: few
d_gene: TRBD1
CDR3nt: TGTGCCAGCAGTTCTCCGGGGACAGAGCCCCGAGCTTTCTTT
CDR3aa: CASSSPGTEPRAFF

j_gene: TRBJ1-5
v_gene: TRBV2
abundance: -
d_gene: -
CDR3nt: TGTGCCAGCAGTGAACAGGGCCGCAATCAGCCCCAGCATTTT
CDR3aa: CASSEQGRNQPQHF

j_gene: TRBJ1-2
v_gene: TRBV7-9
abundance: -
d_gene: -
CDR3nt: TGTGCCAGCCGAGAGCCCAACTATGGCTACACCTTC
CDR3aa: CASREPNYGYTF

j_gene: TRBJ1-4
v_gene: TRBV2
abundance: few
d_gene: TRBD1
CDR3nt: TGTGCCAGCACCCAGACAGGGGGCTCGCTGTTTTTT
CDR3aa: CASTQTGGSLFF

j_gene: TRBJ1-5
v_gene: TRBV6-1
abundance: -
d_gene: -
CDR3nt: TGTGCCAGTTGGGACACTAGCAATCAGCCCCAGCATTTT
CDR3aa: CASWDTSNQPQHF

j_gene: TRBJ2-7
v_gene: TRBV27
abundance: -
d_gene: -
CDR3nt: TGTGCCAGCAGTTTTCGAAGGGGGTCTTTGTACGAGCAGTACTTC
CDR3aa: CASSFRRGSLYEQYF

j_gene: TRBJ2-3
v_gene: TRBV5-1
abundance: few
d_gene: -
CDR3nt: TGCGCCAGCGGGACGTACGGGACGGCCACAGATACGCAGTATTTT
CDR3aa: CASGTYGTATDTQYF

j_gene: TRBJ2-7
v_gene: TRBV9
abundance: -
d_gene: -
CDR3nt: TGTGCCAGCAGCGCGGGACAGGGACTAGCTTACGAGCAGTACTTC
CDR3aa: CASSAGQGLAYEQYF

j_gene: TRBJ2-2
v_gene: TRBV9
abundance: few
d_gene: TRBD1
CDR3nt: TGTGCCAGCAGCCGACAGGGGGCGAACACCGGGGAGCTGTTTTTT
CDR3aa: CASSRQGANTGELFF

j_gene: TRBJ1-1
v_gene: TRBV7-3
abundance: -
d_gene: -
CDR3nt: TGTGCCAGCAGCTTAACGTTGGCCTCGGGGCAAGCTTTCTTT
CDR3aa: CASSLTLASGQAFF

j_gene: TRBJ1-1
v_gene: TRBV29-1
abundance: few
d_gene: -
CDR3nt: TGCAGCGTTGCCTTCCAACATGGGAACACTGAAGCTTTCTTT
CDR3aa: CSVAFQHGNTEAFF

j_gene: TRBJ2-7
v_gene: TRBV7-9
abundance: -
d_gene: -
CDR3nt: TGTGCCATCCAGGGTCAGGGTCCCTACGAGCAGTACTTC
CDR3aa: CAIQGQGPYEQYF

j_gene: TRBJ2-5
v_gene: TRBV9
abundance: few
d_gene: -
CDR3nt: TGTGCCAGCAGCGTACCGTCAGAGACCCAGTACTTC
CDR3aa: CASSVPSETQYF

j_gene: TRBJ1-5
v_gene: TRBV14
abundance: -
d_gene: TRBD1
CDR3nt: TGTGCCAGCAGCCAAGCGGGGACAGGAGTGGATCAGCCCCAGCATTTT
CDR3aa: CASSQAGTGVDQPQHF

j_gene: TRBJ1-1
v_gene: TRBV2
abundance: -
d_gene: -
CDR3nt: TGTGCCAGCAAACCGGAACGGATGAACACTGAAGCTTTCTTT
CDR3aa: CASKPERMNTEAFF

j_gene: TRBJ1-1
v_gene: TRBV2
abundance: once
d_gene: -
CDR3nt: TGTGCCAGCAGAGAGGGGTCCGGGGCAACTGAAGCTTTCTTT
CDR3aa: CASREGSGATEAFF

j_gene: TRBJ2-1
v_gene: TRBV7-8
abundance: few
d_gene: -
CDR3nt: TGTGCCAGCAGCTTCCGGGCGGAGGATGAGCAGTTCTTC
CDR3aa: CASSFRAEDEQFF

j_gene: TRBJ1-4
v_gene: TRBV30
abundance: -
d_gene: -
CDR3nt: TGTGCCTGGATGACACGGGAGGGAACTAATGAAAAACTGTTTTTT
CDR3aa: CAWMTREGTNEKLFF

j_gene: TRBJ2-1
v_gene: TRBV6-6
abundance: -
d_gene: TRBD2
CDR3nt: TGTGCCAGCAGTTATGTCTCTGGCGGGGGGAAGAATGAGCAGTTCTTC
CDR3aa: CASSYVSGGGKNEQFF

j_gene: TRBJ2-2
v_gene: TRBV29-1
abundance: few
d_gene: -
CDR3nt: TGCAGCGTTGTTGGGGGAAGCGGCACCGGGGAGCTGTTTTTT
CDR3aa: CSVVGGSGTGELFF